This TCR beta chain was captured by sequencing in a study of shared clonotypes between healthy human individuals. Study-wide background: Researchers drew samples from a couple of women and three men aged 18 to 49.

CD45RO-negative, CCR7-selected cells formed the naive CD8 fraction, which excluded terminally differentiated effector memory CD45RA+ cells. The junction had 7 bases not matched to a gene; V was cut back by 7 bases and J by 5 bases. CDR1 is LNHDA, CDR2 SQIVND, per germline (reference sequence). The CDR3 is 14 amino acids. Several immunoSEQ plates held equal portions of the genomic DNA taken from each subset. Produced via immunoSEQ multiplex PCR; TCRdb's table is partial and in-frame only. The sample carries around 1.9 million clones, 85% to 95% recorded once. The receptor was isolated from a man aged 18 to 30 in good health. Some clones in this sample may be carry-over from other donors' samples. Material for sequencing was naive CD8+ T cells from PBMCs. The chain is built from TRBV19 and TRBJ2-7; 11 nucleotides align to TRBD1. CDR3 nucleotides: TGTGCCAGTAAAAGGACAGGGGGCTTCCACGAGCAGTACTTC. It yields the protein CASKRTGGFHEQYF.